This entry is about one T cell receptor beta chain. Its specificity is unknown. Built from TCR beta cDNA, the libraries had unique molecular identifiers in them. Each CDR3 protein gets one entry after TCRdb re-called the PCR reads with MiXCR. The sample has 450,000 to 700,000 distinct CDR3 sequences, around 47% seen once. The sample belongs to a study of post-analysis software for immune sequencing data. Study outcomes and limitations: Four or five TRBV segments, including TRBV5-6, TRBV5-1 and TRBV20-1, were more frequent in patients than controls.

This CDR3 has 12 amino acids. Germline CDR1 ENHRY, CDR2 SYGVKD. V was shortened by 3 bases and J by 8 bases, with 10 bases between the two germline ends. Sample: blood. V usage is TRBV10-3 and J usage is TRBJ1-2; D gene ambiguous. This receptor was identified in a girl aged 5-17 years with multiple sclerosis. This chain's CDR3 is CAISDRHDGYTF. The CDR3 DNA reads as TGTGCCATCAGTGACCGGCATGACGGCTACACCTTC.